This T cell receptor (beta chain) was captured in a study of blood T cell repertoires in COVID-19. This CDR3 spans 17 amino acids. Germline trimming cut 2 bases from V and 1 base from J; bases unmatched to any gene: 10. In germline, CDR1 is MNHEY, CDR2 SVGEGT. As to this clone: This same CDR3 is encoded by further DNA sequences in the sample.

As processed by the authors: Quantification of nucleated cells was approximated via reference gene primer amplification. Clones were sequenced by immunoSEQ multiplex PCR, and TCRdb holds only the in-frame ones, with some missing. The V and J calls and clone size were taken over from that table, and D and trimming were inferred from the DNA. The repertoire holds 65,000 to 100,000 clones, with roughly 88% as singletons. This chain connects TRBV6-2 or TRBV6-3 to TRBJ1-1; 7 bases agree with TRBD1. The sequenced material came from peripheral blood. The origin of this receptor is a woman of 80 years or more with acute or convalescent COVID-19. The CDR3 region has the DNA TGTGCCAGCAGTTACAGACAGGGCCCGGGGAGGAACACTGAAGCTTTCTTT. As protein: CASSYRQGPGRNTEAFF.